This T cell receptor (beta chain) was recovered during a study of T-cell reconstitution after alpha-beta-depleted transplantation in children. This clonotype was observed a few times. As yet, its antigen is unknown. From germline, CDR1 is SGHKS and CDR2 YYEKEE (reference sequence). This CDR3 is built from 13 residues. J lost 3 bases, V lost 6 bases, and 5 bases had no gene match. Whole-study findings and limits: Once a year had passed after transplant, T-cell counts and diversity came mostly from newly produced T cells. The origin of alpha-beta T cells about two months after transplant was reportedly several hundred expanded graft clones. Surviving thymic progenitors and recipient T cells were the source of high TCRbeta diversity at day 60 in some patients.

Unique molecular identifiers were built into the TCRbeta library. TCRdb reprocessed the PCR reads via MiXCR and lists one record per CDR3 protein. The table records a few hundred thousand distinct CDR3 sequences, 25% to 30% of them present only once. Sample: PBMCs, taken before TCRalphabeta/CD19-depleted stem cell transplant. V usage is TRBV5-5 and J usage is TRBJ2-7; 8 positions match TRBD1. The clonotype was recovered from a boy under two years old with Wiskott-Aldrich syndrome, due to receive a stem cell transplant. DNA of the CDR3: TGTGCCAGCATAGGACAGGGCGGCTACGAGCAGTACTTC. Amino acids: CASIGQGGYEQYF.